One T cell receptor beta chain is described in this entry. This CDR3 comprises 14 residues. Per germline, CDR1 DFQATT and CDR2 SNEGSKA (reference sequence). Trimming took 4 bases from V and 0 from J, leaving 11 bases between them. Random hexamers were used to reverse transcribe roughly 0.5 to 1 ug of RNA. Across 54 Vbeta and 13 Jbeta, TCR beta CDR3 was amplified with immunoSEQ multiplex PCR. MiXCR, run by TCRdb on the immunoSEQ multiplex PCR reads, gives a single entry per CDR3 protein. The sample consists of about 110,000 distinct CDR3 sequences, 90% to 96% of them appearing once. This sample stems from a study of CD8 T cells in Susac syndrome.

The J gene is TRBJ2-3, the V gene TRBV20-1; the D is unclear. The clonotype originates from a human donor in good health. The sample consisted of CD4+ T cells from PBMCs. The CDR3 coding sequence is TGCAGTGCTAAAAATCCCTCCAGCACAGATACGCAGTATTTT. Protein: CSAKNPSSTDTQYF.